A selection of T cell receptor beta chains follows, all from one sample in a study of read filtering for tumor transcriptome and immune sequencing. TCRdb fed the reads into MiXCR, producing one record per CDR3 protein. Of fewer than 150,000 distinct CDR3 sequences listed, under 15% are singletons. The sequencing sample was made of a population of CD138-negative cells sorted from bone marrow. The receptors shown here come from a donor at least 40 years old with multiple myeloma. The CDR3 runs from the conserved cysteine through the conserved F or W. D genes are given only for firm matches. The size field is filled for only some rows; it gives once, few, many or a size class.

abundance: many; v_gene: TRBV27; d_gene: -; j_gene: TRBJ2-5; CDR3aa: CASSLSPLSETQYF; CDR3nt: TGTGCCAGCAGTTTATCGCCGTTGTCGGAGACCCAGTACTTC
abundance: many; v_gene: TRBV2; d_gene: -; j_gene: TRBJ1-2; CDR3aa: CASSEGTDGYTF; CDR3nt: TGTGCCAGCAGTGAGGGGACCGATGGCTACACCTTC
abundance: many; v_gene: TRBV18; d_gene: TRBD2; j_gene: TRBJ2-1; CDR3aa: CASSAASGGSNEQFF; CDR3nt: TGTGCCAGCTCAGCGGCAAGCGGGGGGTCCAATGAGCAGTTCTTC
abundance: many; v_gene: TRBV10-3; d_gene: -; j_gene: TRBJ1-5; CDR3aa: CAISESNVNQPQHF; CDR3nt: TGTGCCATCAGTGAGTCGAACGTCAATCAGCCCCAGCATTTT
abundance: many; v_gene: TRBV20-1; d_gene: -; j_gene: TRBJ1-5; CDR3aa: CSAQVSSNQPQHF; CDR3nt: TGCAGTGCCCAGGTCAGCAGCAATCAGCCCCAGCATTTT
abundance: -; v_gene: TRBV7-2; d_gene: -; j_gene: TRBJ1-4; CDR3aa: CASSLAQSMYEKLFF; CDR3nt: TGTGCCAGCAGCTTAGCACAGTCCATGTATGAAAAACTGTTTTTT
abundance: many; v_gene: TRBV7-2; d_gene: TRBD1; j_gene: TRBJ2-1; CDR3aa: CASSSGGGNEQFF; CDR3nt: TGTGCCAGCAGCTCAGGGGGTGGAAATGAGCAGTTCTTC
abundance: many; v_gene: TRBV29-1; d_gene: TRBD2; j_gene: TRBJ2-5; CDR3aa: CSVVTSGSLETQYF; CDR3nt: TGCAGCGTTGTGACTAGCGGGAGTTTGGAGACCCAGTACTTC
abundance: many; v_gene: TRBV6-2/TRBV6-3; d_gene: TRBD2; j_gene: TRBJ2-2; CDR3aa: CASSYHSGRPFTGELFF; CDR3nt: TGTGCCAGCAGTTACCACAGCGGGAGGCCCTTTACCGGGGAGCTGTTTTTT
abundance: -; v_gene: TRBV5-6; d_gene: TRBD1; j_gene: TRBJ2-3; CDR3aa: CASSSSGQSVTDTQYF; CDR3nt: TGTGCCAGCAGCTCCTCGGGACAGTCGGTCACAGATACGCAGTATTTT
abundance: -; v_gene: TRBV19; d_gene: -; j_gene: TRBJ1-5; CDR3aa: CASTLQSNQPQHF; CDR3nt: TGTGCCAGTACCTTACAGAGCAATCAGCCCCAGCATTTT
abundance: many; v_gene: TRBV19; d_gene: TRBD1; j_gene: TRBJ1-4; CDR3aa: CASSGSGGATEKLFF; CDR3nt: TGTGCCAGTAGTGGATCAGGGGGCGCGACCGAAAAACTGTTTTTT
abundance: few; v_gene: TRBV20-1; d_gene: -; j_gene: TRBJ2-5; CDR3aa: CSASPRLGETQYF; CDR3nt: TGCAGTGCTAGTCCTCGCCTCGGGGAGACCCAGTACTTC
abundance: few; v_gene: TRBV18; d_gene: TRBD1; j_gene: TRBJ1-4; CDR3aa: CASSPGTAEKQFF; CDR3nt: TGTGCCAGCTCACCAGGGACAGCTGAAAAACAGTTTTTT
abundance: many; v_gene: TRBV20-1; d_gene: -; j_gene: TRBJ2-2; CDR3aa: CSAGGLRAGELFF; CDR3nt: TGCAGTGCCGGAGGTTTAAGGGCCGGGGAGCTGTTTTTT
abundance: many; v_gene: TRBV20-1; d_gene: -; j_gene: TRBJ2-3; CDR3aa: CSARDSRGGGDTQYF; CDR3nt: TGCAGTGCTAGAGACAGCCGGGGAGGTGGAGATACGCAGTATTTT
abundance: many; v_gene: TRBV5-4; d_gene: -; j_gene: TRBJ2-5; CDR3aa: CASSLRTATETQYF; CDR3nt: TGTGCCAGCAGCTTGCGGACTGCAACGGAGACCCAGTACTTC
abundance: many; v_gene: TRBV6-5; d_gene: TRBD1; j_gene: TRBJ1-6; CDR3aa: CASTPGQGSPLHF; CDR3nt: TGTGCCAGCACCCCGGGACAGGGTTCACCCCTCCACTTT
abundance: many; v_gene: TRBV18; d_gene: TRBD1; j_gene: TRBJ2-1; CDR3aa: CASSHGTGIEQFF; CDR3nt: TGTGCCAGCTCACACGGGACAGGGATTGAGCAGTTCTTC
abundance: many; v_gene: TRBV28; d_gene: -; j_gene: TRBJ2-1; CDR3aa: CASSTLGDEQFF; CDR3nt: TGTGCCAGCAGTACCCTAGGGGATGAGCAGTTCTTC
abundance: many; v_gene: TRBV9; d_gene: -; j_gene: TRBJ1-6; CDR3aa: CASGASNSPLHF; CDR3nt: TGTGCCAGTGGAGCCTCTAATTCACCCCTCCACTTT
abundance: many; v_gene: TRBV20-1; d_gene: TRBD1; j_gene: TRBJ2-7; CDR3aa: CSATTGTAAYEQYF; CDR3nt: TGCAGTGCGACAACCGGGACAGCAGCCTACGAGCAGTACTTC
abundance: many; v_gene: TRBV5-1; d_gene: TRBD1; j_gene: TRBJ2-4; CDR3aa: CASSLGGGARAKNIQYF; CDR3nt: TGCGCCAGCAGCTTGGGAGGGGGCGCCAGAGCCAAAAACATTCAGTACTTC
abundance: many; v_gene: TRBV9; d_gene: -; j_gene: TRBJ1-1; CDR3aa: CASSAKGVDTEAFF; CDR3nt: TGTGCCAGCAGCGCCAAAGGGGTGGACACTGAAGCTTTCTTT
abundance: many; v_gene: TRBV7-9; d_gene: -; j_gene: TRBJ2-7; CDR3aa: CASSKTGTPYEQYF; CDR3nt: TGTGCCAGCAGCAAAACCGGGACTCCTTACGAGCAGTACTTC
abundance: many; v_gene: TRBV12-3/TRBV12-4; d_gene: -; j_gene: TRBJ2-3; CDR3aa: CASSIGGETDTQYF; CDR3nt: TGTGCCAGCAGTATCGGGGGAGAAACGGATACGCAGTATTTT
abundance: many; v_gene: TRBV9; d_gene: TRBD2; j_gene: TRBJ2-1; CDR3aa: CASSVGTNNEQFF; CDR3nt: TGTGCCAGCAGCGTCGGGACTAACAATGAGCAGTTCTTC
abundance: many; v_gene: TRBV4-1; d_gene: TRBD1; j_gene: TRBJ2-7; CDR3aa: CASSHAGQGVYEQYF; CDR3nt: TGCGCCAGCAGCCACGCTGGACAGGGGGTCTACGAGCAGTACTTC
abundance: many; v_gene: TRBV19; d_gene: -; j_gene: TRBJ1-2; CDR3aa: CASKDDNYGYTF; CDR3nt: TGTGCCAGTAAGGATGATAACTATGGCTACACCTTC
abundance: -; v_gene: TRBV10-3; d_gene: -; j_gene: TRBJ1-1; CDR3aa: CAIATGGNTEAFF; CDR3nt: TGTGCCATTGCCACGGGTGGGAACACTGAAGCTTTCTTT
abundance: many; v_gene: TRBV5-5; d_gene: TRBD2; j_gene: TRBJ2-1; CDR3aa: CASSFELAIGEQFF; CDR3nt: TGTGCCAGCAGCTTCGAACTAGCGATTGGCGAGCAGTTCTTC
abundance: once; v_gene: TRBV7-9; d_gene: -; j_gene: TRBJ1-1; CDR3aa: CASSRDGRNTEAFF; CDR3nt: TGTGCCAGCAGCCGGGACGGTAGAAACACTGAAGCTTTCTTT
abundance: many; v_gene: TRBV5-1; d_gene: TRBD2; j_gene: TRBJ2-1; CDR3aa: CASSPRLAGGPSSYNEQFF; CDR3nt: TGCGCCAGCAGCCCCCGACTAGCGGGGGGCCCGAGCTCCTACAATGAGCAGTTCTTC
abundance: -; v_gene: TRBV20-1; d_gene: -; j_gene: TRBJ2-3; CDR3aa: CSVTKEVGTDAQYF; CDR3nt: TGCAGTGTGACGAAGGAAGTCGGCACAGATGCGCAGTATTTT
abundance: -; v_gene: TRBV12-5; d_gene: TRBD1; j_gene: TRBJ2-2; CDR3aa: CASGSGQADTGELFF; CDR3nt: TGTGCTAGTGGCTCCGGACAGGCAGACACCGGGGAGCTGTTTTTT
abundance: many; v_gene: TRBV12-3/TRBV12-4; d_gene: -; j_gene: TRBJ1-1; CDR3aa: CASSTSGVGAFF; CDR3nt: TGTGCCAGCAGCACTTCAGGGGTCGGAGCTTTCTTT
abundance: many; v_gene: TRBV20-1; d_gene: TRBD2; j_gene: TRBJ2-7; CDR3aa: CSVPTSGMYEQYF; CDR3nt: TGCAGTGTACCGACTAGCGGGATGTACGAGCAGTACTTC
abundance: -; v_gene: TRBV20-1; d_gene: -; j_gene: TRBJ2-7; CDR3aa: CSASWEFDEQYF; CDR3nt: TGCAGTGCTAGTTGGGAGTTCGACGAGCAGTACTTC
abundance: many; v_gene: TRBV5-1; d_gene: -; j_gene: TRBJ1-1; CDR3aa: CASSTTFRGVGNTEAFF; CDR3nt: TGCGCCAGCAGCACTACTTTCAGGGGAGTAGGGAACACTGAAGCTTTCTTT
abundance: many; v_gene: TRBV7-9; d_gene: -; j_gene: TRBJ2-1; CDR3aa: CASSFRGGSYNEQFF; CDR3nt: TGTGCCAGCAGCTTCAGGGGCGGCTCCTACAATGAGCAGTTCTTC
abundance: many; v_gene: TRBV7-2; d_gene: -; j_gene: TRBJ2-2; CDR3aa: CASSIRQLTGELFF; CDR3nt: TGTGCCAGCAGCATAAGACAGTTAACCGGGGAGCTGTTTTTT
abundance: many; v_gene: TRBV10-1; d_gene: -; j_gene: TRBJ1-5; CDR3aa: CASSLVPRQPQHF; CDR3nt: TGCGCCAGCAGTCTCGTCCCACGGCAGCCCCAGCATTTT
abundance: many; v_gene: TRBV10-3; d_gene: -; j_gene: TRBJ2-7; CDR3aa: CAISETDSFYEQYF; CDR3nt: TGTGCCATCAGTGAAACAGACAGCTTCTACGAGCAGTACTTC
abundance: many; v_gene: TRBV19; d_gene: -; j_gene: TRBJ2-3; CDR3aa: CASSSGGSRGTDTQYF; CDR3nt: TGTGCCAGTAGTTCTGGTGGGAGTAGGGGCACAGATACGCAGTATTTT
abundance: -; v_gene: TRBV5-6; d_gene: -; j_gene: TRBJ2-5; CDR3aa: CASSRATRLQETQYF; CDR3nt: TGTGCCAGCAGCCGGGCCACTAGACTCCAAGAGACCCAGTACTTC
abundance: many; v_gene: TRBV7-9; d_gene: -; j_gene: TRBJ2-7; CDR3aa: CASSRAPGVHEQYF; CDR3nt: TGTGCCAGCAGCCGAGCGCCAGGGGTCCACGAGCAGTACTTC
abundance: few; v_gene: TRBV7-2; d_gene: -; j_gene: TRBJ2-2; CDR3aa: CASSSRARELFF; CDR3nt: TGTGCCAGCAGCTCGAGGGCCAGGGAGCTGTTTTTT
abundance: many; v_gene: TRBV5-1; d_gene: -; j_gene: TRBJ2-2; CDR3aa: CASSPLGPMNTGELFF; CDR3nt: TGCGCCAGCAGCCCGCTAGGACCGATGAACACCGGGGAGCTGTTTTTT
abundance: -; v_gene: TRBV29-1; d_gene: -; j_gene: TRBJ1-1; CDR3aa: CSVGARDFTEAFF; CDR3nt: TGTAGCGTTGGCGCTAGGGACTTCACTGAAGCTTTCTTT
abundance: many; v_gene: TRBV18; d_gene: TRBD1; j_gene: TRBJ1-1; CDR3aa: CASSPPGQGGTEAFF; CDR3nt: TGTGCCAGCTCACCACCGGGACAGGGGGGAACTGAAGCTTTCTTT
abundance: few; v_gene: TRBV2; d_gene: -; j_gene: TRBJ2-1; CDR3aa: CASSEVTGRNEQFF; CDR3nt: TGTGCCAGCAGTGAGGTGACAGGTAGGAATGAGCAGTTCTTC
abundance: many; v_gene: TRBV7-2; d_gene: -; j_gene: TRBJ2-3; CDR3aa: CASSPTRADTQYF; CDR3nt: TGTGCCAGCAGCCCAACTAGAGCAGATACGCAGTATTTT
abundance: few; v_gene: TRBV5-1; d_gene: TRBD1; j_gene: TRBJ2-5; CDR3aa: CASSGMRTGGQETQYF; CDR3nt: TGCGCCAGCAGCGGCATGCGGACAGGGGGCCAAGAGACCCAGTACTTC